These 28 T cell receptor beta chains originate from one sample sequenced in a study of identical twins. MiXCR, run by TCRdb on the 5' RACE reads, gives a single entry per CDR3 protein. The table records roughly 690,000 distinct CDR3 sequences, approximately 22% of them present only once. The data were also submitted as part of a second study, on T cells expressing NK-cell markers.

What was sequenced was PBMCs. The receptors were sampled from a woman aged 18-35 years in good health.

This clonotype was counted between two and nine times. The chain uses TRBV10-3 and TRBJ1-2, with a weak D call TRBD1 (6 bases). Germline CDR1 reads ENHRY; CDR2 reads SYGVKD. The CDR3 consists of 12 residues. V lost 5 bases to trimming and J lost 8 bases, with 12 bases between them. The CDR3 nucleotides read TGTGCCATCAGTCCTAACAGGGAGGGCTACACCTTC. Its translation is CAISPNREGYTF.

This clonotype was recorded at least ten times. Here the CDR3 DNA reads TGTGCCAGCAGTTACCGAGGGGGTGCATCCTATGGCTACACCTTC. Protein sequence: CASSYRGGASYGYTF. The chain uses TRBV6-5 and TRBJ1-2, with D possibly matching TRBD1 (6 bases). The V gene's germline CDR1 is MNHEY and CDR2 SVGAGI. V gave up 2 bases and J gave up 4 bases, with 14 bases separating them. The CDR3 loop spans 15 amino acids.

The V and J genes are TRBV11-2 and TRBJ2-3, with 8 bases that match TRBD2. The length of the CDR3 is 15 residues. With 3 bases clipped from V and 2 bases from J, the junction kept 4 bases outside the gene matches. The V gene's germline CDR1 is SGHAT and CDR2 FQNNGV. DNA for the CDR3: TGTGCCAGCAGCTTGACCGGGGGGGCCACAGATACGCAGTATTTT. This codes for CASSLTGGATDTQYF.

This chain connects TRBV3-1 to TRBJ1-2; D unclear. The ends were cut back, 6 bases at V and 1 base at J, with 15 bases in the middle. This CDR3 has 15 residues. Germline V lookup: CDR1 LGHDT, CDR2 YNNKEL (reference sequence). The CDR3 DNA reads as TGTGCCAGCAGAGGGCCCAACCTATTTAACTATGGCTACACCTTC. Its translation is CASRGPNLFNYGYTF.

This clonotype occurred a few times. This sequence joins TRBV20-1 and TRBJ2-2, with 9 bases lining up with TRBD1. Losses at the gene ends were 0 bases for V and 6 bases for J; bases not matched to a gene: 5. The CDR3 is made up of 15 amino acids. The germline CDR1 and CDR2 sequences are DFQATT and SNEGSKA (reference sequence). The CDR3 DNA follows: TGCAGTGCTAGAGATTTACAGGGGGCCGCCGGGGAGCTGTTTTTT. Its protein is CSARDLQGAAGELFF.

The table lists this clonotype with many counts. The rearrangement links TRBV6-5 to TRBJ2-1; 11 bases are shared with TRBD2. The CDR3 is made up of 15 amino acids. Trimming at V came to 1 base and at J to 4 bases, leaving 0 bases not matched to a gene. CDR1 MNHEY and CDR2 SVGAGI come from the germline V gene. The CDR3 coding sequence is TGTGCCAGCAGTTACTTAGCGGGAGGGTACAATGAGCAGTTCTTC. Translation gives CASSYLAGGYNEQFF.

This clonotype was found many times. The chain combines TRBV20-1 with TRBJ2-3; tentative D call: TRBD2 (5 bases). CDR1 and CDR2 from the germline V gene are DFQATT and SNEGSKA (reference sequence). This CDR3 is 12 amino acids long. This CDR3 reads CSELGPTDTQYF. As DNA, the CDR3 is TGCAGCGAACTAGGACCCACAGATACGCAGTATTTT.

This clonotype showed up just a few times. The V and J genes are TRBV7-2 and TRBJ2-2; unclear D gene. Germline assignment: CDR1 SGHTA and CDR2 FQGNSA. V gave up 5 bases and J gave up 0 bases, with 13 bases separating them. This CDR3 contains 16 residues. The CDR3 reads CASSRVGITNTGELFF. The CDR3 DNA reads TGTGCCAGCAGCCGCGTCGGTATAACGAACACCGGGGAGCTGTTTTTT.

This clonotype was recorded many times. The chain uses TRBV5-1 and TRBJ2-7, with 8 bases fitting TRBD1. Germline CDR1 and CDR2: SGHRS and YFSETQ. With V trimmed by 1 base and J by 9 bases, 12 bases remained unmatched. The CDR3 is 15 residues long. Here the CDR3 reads CASSLRQGASVGQYF. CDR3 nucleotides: TGCGCCAGCAGCTTGAGGCAGGGGGCCTCGGTAGGGCAGTACTTC.

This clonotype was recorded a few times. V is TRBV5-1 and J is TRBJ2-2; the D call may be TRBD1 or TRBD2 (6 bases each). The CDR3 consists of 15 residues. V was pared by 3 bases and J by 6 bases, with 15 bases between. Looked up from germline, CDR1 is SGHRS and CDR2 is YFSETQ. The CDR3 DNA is TGCGCCAGCAGCTCTTACAGGGAGCGGGCCGGGGAGCTGTTTTTT. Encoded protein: CASSSYRERAGELFF.

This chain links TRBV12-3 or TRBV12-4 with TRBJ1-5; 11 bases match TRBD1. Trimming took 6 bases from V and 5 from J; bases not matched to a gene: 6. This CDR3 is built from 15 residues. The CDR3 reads CASRVGQGVDQPQHF. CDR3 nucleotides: TGTGCCAGCAGAGTGGGACAGGGGGTTGATCAGCCCCAGCATTTT.

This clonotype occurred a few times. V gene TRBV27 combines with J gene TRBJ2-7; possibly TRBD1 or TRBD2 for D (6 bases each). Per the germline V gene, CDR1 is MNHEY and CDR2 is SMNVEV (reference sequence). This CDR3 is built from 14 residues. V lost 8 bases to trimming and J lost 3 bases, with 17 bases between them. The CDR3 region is CASGRTGARYEQYF. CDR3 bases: TGTGCCAGCGGTCGGACGGGGGCCCGCTACGAGCAGTACTTC.

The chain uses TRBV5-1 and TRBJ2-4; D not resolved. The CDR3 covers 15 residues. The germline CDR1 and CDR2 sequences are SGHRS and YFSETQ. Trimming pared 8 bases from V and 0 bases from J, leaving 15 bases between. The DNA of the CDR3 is TGCGCCAGTCAGTACAAACTCTTAGCCAAAAACATTCAGTACTTC. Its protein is CASQYKLLAKNIQYF.

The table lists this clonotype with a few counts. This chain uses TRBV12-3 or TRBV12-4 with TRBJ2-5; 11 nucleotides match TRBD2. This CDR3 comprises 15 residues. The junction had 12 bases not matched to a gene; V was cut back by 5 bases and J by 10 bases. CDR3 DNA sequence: TGTGCCAGCAGTCCAGACTTTAGCGGGAGGGCCCTCCAGTACTTC. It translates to CASSPDFSGRALQYF.

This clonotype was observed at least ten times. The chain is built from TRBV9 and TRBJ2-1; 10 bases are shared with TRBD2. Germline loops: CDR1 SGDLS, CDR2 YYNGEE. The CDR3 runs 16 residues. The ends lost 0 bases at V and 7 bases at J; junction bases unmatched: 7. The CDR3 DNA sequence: TGTGCCAGCAGCGTAGACCCCGCTAGCGGGAGAAATGAGCAGTTCTTC. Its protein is CASSVDPASGRNEQFF.

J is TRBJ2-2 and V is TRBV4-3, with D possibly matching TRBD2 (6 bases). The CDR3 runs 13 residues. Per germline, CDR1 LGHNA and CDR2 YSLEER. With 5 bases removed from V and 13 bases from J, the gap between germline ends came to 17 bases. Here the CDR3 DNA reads TGCGCCAGCAGCGCGGGATGGGGAGCTTGGCTGTTTTTT. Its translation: CASSAGWGAWLFF.

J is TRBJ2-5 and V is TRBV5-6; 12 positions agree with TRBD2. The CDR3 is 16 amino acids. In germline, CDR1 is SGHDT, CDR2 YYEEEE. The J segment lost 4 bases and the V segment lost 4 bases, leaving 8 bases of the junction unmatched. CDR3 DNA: TGTGCCAGCAGCCTGCCCGGACTAGCGGGAATAGAGACCCAGTACTTC. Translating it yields CASSLPGLAGIETQYF.

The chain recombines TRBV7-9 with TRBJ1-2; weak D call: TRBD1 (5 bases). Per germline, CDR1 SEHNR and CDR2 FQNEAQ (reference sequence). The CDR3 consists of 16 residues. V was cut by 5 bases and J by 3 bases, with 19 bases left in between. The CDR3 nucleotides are TGTGCCAGCAGCCCAGGCCCCAGCGACAGTCACTATGGCTACACCTTC. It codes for CASSPGPSDSHYGYTF.

CDR3 protein: CASSAVNEQFF. CDR3 sequence (DNA): TGTGCCAGCAGTGCGGTGAATGAGCAGTTCTTC. V is TRBV12-3 or TRBV12-4 and J is TRBJ2-1; D not resolved. This CDR3 spans 11 amino acids. V was clipped by 5 bases and J by 7 bases, with 6 bases between them.

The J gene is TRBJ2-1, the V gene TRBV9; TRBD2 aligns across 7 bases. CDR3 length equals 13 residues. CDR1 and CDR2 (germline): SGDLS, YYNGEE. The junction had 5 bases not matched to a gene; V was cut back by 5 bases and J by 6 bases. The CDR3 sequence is CASSSGSFNEQFF. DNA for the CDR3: TGTGCCAGCAGTAGCGGGTCGTTCAATGAGCAGTTCTTC.

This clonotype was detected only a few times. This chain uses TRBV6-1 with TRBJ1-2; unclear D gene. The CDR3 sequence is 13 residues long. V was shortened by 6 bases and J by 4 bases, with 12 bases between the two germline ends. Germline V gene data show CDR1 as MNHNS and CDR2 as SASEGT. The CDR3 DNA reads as TGTGCCAGCAGCACTCAACAGTTCTATGGCTACACCTTC. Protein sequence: CASSTQQFYGYTF.

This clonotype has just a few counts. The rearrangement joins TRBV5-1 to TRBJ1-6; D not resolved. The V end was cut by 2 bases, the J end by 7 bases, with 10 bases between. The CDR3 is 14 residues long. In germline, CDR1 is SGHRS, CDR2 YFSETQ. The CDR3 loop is CASSLYTENSPLHF. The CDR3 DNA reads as TGCGCCAGCAGCTTATACACAGAGAATTCACCCCTCCACTTT. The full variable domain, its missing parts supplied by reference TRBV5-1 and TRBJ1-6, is KAGVTQTPRYLIKTRGQQVTLSCSPISGHRSVSWYQQTPGQGLQFLFEYFSETQRNKGNFPGRFSGRQFSNSRSEMNVSTLELGDSALYLCASSLYTENSPLHFGNGTRLTVT.

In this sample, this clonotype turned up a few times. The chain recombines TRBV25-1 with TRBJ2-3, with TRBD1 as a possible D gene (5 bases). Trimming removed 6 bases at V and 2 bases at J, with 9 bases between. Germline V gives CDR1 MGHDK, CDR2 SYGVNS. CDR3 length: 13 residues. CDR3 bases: TGTGCCAGCAGCACAGGCTCCACAGATACGCAGTATTTT. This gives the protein CASSTGSTDTQYF. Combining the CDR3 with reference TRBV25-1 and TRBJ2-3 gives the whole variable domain EADIYQTPRYLVIGTGKKITLECSQTMGHDKMYWYQQDPGMELHLIHYSYGVNSTEKGDLSSESTVSRIRTEHFPLTLESARPSHTSQYLCASSTGSTDTQYFGPGTRLTVL.

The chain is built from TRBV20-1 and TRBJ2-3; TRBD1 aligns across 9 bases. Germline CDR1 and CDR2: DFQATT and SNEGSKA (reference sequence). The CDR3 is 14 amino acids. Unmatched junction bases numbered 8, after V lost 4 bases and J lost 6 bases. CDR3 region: CSATRTGVEDTQYF. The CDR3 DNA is TGCAGTGCTACCCGGACAGGGGTAGAGGATACGCAGTATTTT.

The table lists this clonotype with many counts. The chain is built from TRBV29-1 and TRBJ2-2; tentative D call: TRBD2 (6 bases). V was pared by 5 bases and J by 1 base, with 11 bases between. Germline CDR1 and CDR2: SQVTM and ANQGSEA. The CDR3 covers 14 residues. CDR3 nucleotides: TGCAGCGTTCGGAGGGGAGGGAACACCGGGGAGCTGTTTTTT. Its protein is CSVRRGGNTGELFF.

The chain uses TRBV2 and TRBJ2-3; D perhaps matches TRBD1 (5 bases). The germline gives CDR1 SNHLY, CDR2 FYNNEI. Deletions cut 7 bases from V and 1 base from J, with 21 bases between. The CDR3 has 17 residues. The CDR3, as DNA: TGTGCCAGCAAAATTGGTAGGGGTCGAACTGGCACAGATACGCAGTATTTT. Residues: CASKIGRGRTGTDTQYF.

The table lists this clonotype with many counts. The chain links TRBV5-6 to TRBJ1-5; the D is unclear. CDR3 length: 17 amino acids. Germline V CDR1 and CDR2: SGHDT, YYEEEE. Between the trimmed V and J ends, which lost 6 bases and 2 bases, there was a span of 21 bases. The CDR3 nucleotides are TGTGCCAGCAATCTTGAGACATCTCCTCTGGGCAATCAGCCCCAGCATTTT. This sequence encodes CASNLETSPLGNQPQHF.

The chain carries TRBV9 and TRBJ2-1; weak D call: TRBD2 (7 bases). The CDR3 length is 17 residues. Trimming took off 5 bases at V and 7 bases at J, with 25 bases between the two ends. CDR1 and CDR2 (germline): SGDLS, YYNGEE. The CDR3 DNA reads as TGTGCCAGCAGGGATCCGCGGGGGCGGTCGCCGAGAAATGAGCAGTTCTTC. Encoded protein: CASRDPRGRSPRNEQFF.